This T cell receptor beta chain originates from a study of T cell repertoires in cytomegalovirus infection. Study at large: Indications came from public TCR beta signatures; they pointed to CMV infection and to a matching HLA type.

TCRdb re-analysed the reads in MiXCR, keeping a single row per CDR3 protein. In the table there are approximately 500,000 distinct CDR3 sequences, roughly 29% of which are singletons. Many counts were recorded for this clonotype. Its antigen remains unknown. The germline gives CDR1 SGHAT, CDR2 FQNNGV. Trimming took 2 bases from V and 7 from J, leaving 18 bases between them. The CDR3 is 15 amino acids. Study observations and caveats: CMV-specific HLA-C-restricted TCR beta clonotypes dominated the ex vivo response.

The receptor comes from a human donor in good health (CMV status not recorded). Some clones in this sample may be carry-over from other donors' samples. The J gene is TRBJ2-7, the V gene TRBV11-2, with D unresolved. Material: PBMCs. CDR3 sequence (DNA): TGTGCCAGCAGCTTAAGTGGACCCACCTTGGGTGAGCAGTACTTC. Amino acids: CASSLSGPTLGEQYF.